These 32 T cell receptor beta chains were all obtained from the same sample, sequenced in a study of blood T cell repertoires in COVID-19. The assay was immunoSEQ multiplex PCR, and TCRdb's table has in-frame clones only and misses some. Among fewer than 200,000 clones listed, about four fifths were seen once. Sequencing was performed on peripheral blood. The receptors derive from an older woman with COVID-19, enrolled during active disease.

The chain couples TRBV7-6 to TRBJ1-6; 7 bases line up with TRBD1. CDR1 is SGHVS, CDR2 FNYEAQ, per germline. V was pared by 5 bases and J by 7 bases, with 5 bases of the junction left unmatched. The CDR3 has 14 residues. The CDR3 bases are TGTGCCAGCAGCCCGGGACAGCAGAATTCACCCCTCCACTTT. It yields the protein CASSPGQQNSPLHF. Supplemented by reference TRBV7-6 and TRBJ1-6, the full variable domain reads GAGVSQSPRYKVTKRGQDVALRCDPISGHVSLYWYRQALGQGPEFLTYFNYEAQQDKSGLPNDRFSAERPEGSISTLTIQRTEQRDSAMYRCASSPGQQNSPLHFGNGTRLTVT.

The chain couples TRBV7-6 to TRBJ2-3; maybe TRBD2 (7 bases). CDR1 is SGHVS and CDR2 is FNYEAQ in the germline V gene. Trimming removed 8 bases at V and 10 bases at J, with 22 bases between. The CDR3 is 14 amino acids. CDR3 loop: CASSVLAARGAQYF. The CDR3 region has the DNA TGTGCCAGCTCCGTTCTAGCGGCAAGGGGGGCGCAGTATTTT.

V is TRBV6-5 and J is TRBJ1-1; 8 nucleotides agree with TRBD1. Germline V lookup: CDR1 MNHEY, CDR2 SVGAGI. V lost 0 bases, J lost 10 bases, and 10 bases stayed unmatched. The CDR3 covers 15 residues. The CDR3 loop is CASSYSGQASSGAFF. The CDR3 nucleotides read TGTGCCAGCAGTTACTCGGGACAGGCCTCATCGGGAGCTTTCTTT.

The rearrangement links TRBV9 to TRBJ1-2, with 8 bases identical to TRBD1. V lost 0 bases, J lost 3 bases, and 13 bases stayed unmatched. The CDR3 loop spans 18 amino acids. CDR1 and CDR2 (germline): SGDLS, YYNGEE. The CDR3 DNA reads TGTGCCAGCAGCGTAGCCCAGGACAGGGTTGGGCTTTACTATGGCTACACCTTC. This codes for CASSVAQDRVGLYYGYTF.

V gene TRBV28 combines with J gene TRBJ1-2, with TRBD1 identical over 8 bases. The trim removed 5 bases at V and 2 bases at J, leaving 7 bases unmatched. CDR1 is MDHEN, CDR2 SYDVKM, per germline. There are 15 residues in the CDR3. The CDR3 bases are TGTGCCAGCAGTGCAACCCAGGGGGCGAACTATGGCTACACCTTC. It encodes CASSATQGANYGYTF.

This chain joins TRBV7-3 and TRBJ2-1; D is perhaps TRBD2 (5 bases). CDR3 length equals 15 residues. Trimming removed 5 bases from V and 2 bases from J, with 13 bases in between. Germline loops: CDR1 SGHTA, CDR2 FQGTGA. The CDR3 reads CASSLSADAYNEQFF. The CDR3 DNA is TGTGCCAGCAGCCTTAGCGCTGACGCCTACAATGAGCAGTTCTTC.

The rearrangement uses TRBV9 and TRBJ2-3, with 11 bases identical to TRBD2. Trimming took 3 bases from V and 4 from J; bases not matched to a gene: 10. This CDR3 region has 17 residues. Germline-derived CDR1 and CDR2 are SGDLS and YYNGEE. For the CDR3, the DNA is TGTGCCAGCAGCGCCACTAGCGGGAGCCTCCCCTCAGATACGCAGTATTTT. Its translation: CASSATSGSLPSDTQYF.

The chain employs TRBV5-1 and TRBJ1-6; TRBD1 is a possible D gene (5 bases). CDR1 is SGHRS and CDR2 is YFSETQ in the germline V gene. The CDR3 consists of 16 residues. Trimming stripped 0 bases from V and 7 bases from J, with 14 bases between. This CDR3 is CASSLDGQGGNSPLHF. CDR3 nucleotide sequence: TGCGCCAGCAGCTTGGATGGGCAGGGTGGAAATTCACCCCTCCACTTT.

The chain couples TRBV6-5 to TRBJ1-6, with 7 positions matching TRBD1. The CDR3 has 14 residues. Per the germline V gene, CDR1 is MNHEY and CDR2 is SVGAGI. V trimming: 8 bases; J trimming: 6 bases; junction bases outside the gene matches: 7. The CDR3 DNA reads as TGTGCCAGCCGTTGGGGACAGATTAATTCACCCCTCCACTTT. This codes for CASRWGQINSPLHF.

This chain connects TRBV30 to TRBJ1-3; TRBD1 agrees at 9 bases. Germline V CDR1 and CDR2: GTSNPN, SVGIG (reference sequence). This CDR3 has 14 residues. Trimming took 7 bases from V and 4 from J; bases not matched to a gene: 8. CDR3 sequence: CASVGQGLGNTIYF. As DNA, the CDR3 is TGTGCCTCGGTGGGACAGGGTTTAGGAAACACCATATATTTT.

V usage is TRBV11-3 and J usage is TRBJ2-3; 9 positions match TRBD2. The ends lost 1 base at V and 3 bases at J; junction bases unmatched: 5. Germline V gene data show CDR1 as SGHNT and CDR2 as YENEEA. CDR3 length: 16 residues. As DNA, the CDR3 is TGTGCCAGCAGCTTAGGGAGACTAGCGGCTACAGATACGCAGTATTTT. Protein sequence: CASSLGRLAATDTQYF. The full variable domain, its missing parts supplied by reference TRBV11-3 and TRBJ2-3, is EAGVVQSPRYKIIEKKQPVAFWCNPISGHNTLYWYLQNLGQGPELLIRYENEEAVDDSQLPKDRFSAERLKGVDSTLKIQPAELGDSAVYLCASSLGRLAATDTQYFGPGTRLTVL.

The chain has TRBV11-3 and TRBJ2-3, with 12 bases lining up with TRBD2. The CDR3 spans 16 residues. Per the germline V gene, CDR1 is SGHNT and CDR2 is YENEEA. With V trimmed by 5 bases and J by 0 bases, 3 bases remained unmatched. CDR3 coding DNA: TGTGCCAGCAGCCACGGGACTAGCGGGAGCACAGATACGCAGTATTTT. This codes for CASSHGTSGSTDTQYF.

This chain links TRBV19 with TRBJ1-4, with a tentative D call TRBD1 (5 bases). V lost 4 bases and J lost 0, with 9 bases in between. The CDR3 has 15 amino acids. Germline loops: CDR1 LNHDA, CDR2 SQIVND (reference sequence). The CDR3 bases are TGTGCCAGTAGTAACAGGAGAGCAACTAATGAAAAACTGTTTTTT. This gives the protein CASSNRRATNEKLFF.

The chain couples TRBV29-1 to TRBJ2-1, with 7 nucleotides matching TRBD2. CDR3 length: 14 residues. Germline assignment: CDR1 SQVTM and CDR2 ANQGSEA. With 5 bases clipped from V and 10 bases from J, the junction kept 14 bases outside the gene matches. The CDR3 reads CSVKIGGGPGEQFF. CDR3 nucleotide sequence: TGCAGCGTTAAAATCGGGGGAGGGCCAGGGGAGCAGTTCTTC.

The chain employs TRBV28 and TRBJ1-5, with 7 bases matching TRBD1. This CDR3 contains 14 residues. V shed 5 bases, J shed 2 bases, and the junction held 3 bases outside the gene matches. CDR1 and CDR2 (germline): MDHEN, SYDVKM. The CDR3 sequence is CASSTTGGNQPQHF. DNA of the CDR3: TGTGCCAGCAGTACCACAGGGGGCAATCAGCCCCAGCATTTT.

V usage is TRBV24-1 and J usage is TRBJ2-3; D perhaps matches TRBD1 (5 bases). Germline V gene data show CDR1 as KGHDR and CDR2 as SFDVKD. The V and J ends lost 4 bases and 4 bases respectively, with 11 bases between them. The CDR3 consists of 14 residues. The CDR3 reads CATSEPDRSDTQYF. In DNA, the CDR3 is TGTGCCACCAGTGAGCCTGACAGATCAGATACGCAGTATTTT.

The CDR3 bases are TGTGCCACCTCTCGTACGGGACAGGCGAACACCGGGGAGCTGTTTTTT. It codes for CATSRTGQANTGELFF. V and J are TRBV19 and TRBJ2-2, with 8 bases lining up with TRBD1. The CDR3 totals 16 residues. The trim removed 10 bases at V and 0 bases at J, leaving 10 bases unmatched. Germline V CDR1 and CDR2: LNHDA, SQIVND (reference sequence).

The J gene is TRBJ1-5, the V gene TRBV6-2 or TRBV6-3; D perhaps matches TRBD1 (5 bases). The length of the CDR3 is 13 residues. Looked up from germline, CDR1 is MNHEY and CDR2 is SVGEGT. V was shortened by 2 bases and J by 5 bases, with 7 bases between the two germline ends. The CDR3 sequence is CASSYNRYQPQHF. CDR3 DNA sequence: TGTGCCAGCAGTTACAACAGGTATCAGCCCCAGCATTTT.

The chain combines TRBV2 with TRBJ2-1; 7 positions agree with TRBD2. The J segment lost 9 bases and the V segment lost 1 base, leaving 3 bases of the junction unmatched. CDR3 length equals 13 residues. CDR1 is SNHLY and CDR2 is FYNNEI in the germline V gene. The CDR3 region is CASSEEGRGEQFF. As DNA, the CDR3 is TGTGCCAGCAGTGAAGAAGGGAGGGGTGAGCAGTTCTTC.

This chain links TRBV4-2 with TRBJ2-5; 7 bases match TRBD1. The germline gives CDR1 LGHNA, CDR2 YNFKEQ. V shed 4 bases and J 0 bases; nucleotides not matched to a gene: 8. The CDR3 has 16 amino acids. This CDR3 reads CASSRGGQGYQETQYF. The CDR3 bases are TGTGCCAGCAGCCGAGGGGGCCAGGGGTACCAAGAGACCCAGTACTTC.

The chain joins TRBV10-2 to TRBJ2-7, with 9 bases that match TRBD2. The germline CDR1 and CDR2 sequences are WSHSY and SAAADI. With V trimmed by 3 bases and J by 1 base, 4 bases remained unmatched. The CDR3 consists of 15 residues. This chain's CDR3 is CASSDLTSGSYEQYV. The CDR3 DNA sequence: TGCGCCAGCAGTGACCTAACTAGCGGGTCCTACGAGCAGTACGTC.

This clone was detected only once. Other DNA sequences in this specimen translate into the identical CDR3. The rearrangement uses TRBV19 and TRBJ2-2; D is undetermined. V shed 2 bases and J shed 1 base, with 5 bases lying between them. The CDR3 has 14 amino acids. Germline assignment: CDR1 LNHDA and CDR2 SQIVND (reference sequence). The CDR3: CASSISRNTGELFF. CDR3 sequence (DNA): TGTGCCAGTAGTATAAGCCGGAACACCGGGGAGCTGTTTTTT.

V usage is TRBV27 and J usage is TRBJ2-1; D possibly corresponds to TRBD2 (6 bases). The CDR3 has 15 amino acids. The germline V gene encodes CDR1 MNHEY and CDR2 SMNVEV (reference sequence). V was pared by 0 bases and J by 1 base, with 7 bases between. The CDR3 region has the DNA TGTGCCAGCAGTTTATCGGGACTTTCCTACAATGAGCAGTTCTTC. This encodes CASSLSGLSYNEQFF.

V and J are TRBV28 and TRBJ2-7; weak D call: TRBD2 (5 bases). The V end lost 4 bases, the J end lost 0 bases, and 16 bases lay between the germline ends. The germline V gene encodes CDR1 MDHEN and CDR2 SYDVKM. This CDR3 has 16 amino acids. CDR3 amino acids: CASSSQDQRNSYEQYF. CDR3 coding DNA: TGTGCCAGCAGTTCACAAGACCAGCGGAACTCCTACGAGCAGTACTTC. Filled out from reference TRBV28 and TRBJ2-7, the complete variable domain reads DVKVTQSSRYLVKRTGEKVFLECVQDMDHENMFWYRQDPGLGLRLIYFSYDVKMKEKGDIPEGYSVSREKKERFSLILESASTNQTSMYLCASSSQDQRNSYEQYFGPGTRLTVT.

The chain carries TRBV6-4 and TRBJ1-5, with 8 bases that match TRBD1. With 8 bases clipped from V and 0 bases from J, the junction kept 12 bases outside the gene matches. The CDR3 has 17 amino acids. Germline values: CDR1 MRHNA, CDR2 SNTAGT. DNA for the CDR3: TGTGCCAGCGTGGGGGCAGGGGGCGTGGGTAGCAATCAGCCCCAGCATTTT. Translation: CASVGAGGVGSNQPQHF.

V is TRBV14 and J is TRBJ2-2; the match to TRBD1 covers 9 bases. CDR3 size: 16 residues. J gave up 4 bases and V 3 bases, and 6 bases lay outside the gene matches. Germline CDR1 SGHDN, CDR2 FVKESK. The CDR3 nucleotides read TGTGCCAGCAGCCAGCTAGGGACAGGGATCACCGGGGAGCTGTTTTTT. The encoded protein is CASSQLGTGITGELFF.

For this clone: This sample also contains other DNA sequences that code for the same CDR3. The rearrangement joins TRBV9 to TRBJ2-7; tentative D call: TRBD1 (5 bases). V shed 0 bases and J shed 0 bases, with 7 bases lying between them. This CDR3 contains 14 residues. The germline gives CDR1 SGDLS, CDR2 YYNGEE. The CDR3 DNA follows: TGTGCCAGCAGCGTAGACCAGGGCTCCTACGAGCAGTACTTC. Its translation is CASSVDQGSYEQYF.

This chain links TRBV6-1 with TRBJ1-5; D remains ambiguous. The germline V gene encodes CDR1 MNHNS and CDR2 SASEGT. The CDR3 is 16 residues long. The ends were cut back, 2 bases at V and 2 bases at J, with 13 bases in the middle. The CDR3 nucleotides read TGTGCCAGCAGTGAACTGCAGGTCAGAGGCAATCAGCCCCAGCATTTT. Its translation is CASSELQVRGNQPQHF.

This clone was seen at least ten times. The V gene is TRBV14, the J gene TRBJ2-7, with D maybe TRBD2 (6 bases). The length of the CDR3 is 13 residues. The V gene lost 4 bases and the J gene lost 7 bases, with 14 bases spanning the gap. Per germline, CDR1 SGHDN and CDR2 FVKESK. CDR3 sequence reads: CASSLGLRTEQYV. CDR3 nucleotides: TGTGCCAGCAGCCTGGGACTCCGAACGGAGCAGTACGTC.

The chain couples TRBV6-5 to TRBJ1-1; 10 nucleotides match TRBD1. This CDR3 is 15 amino acids long. The germline CDR1 and CDR2 sequences are MNHEY and SVGAGI. Trimming cost V 6 bases and J 5 bases; bases outside gene matches: 9. CDR3 loop: CASSLHRQGATEAFF. The CDR3 nucleotides are TGTGCCAGCAGCCTCCACCGACAGGGGGCAACTGAAGCTTTCTTT.

This chain joins TRBV5-1 and TRBJ1-1; possibly TRBD1 for D (5 bases). The V and J ends lost 6 bases and 6 bases respectively, with 15 bases between them. CDR3 size: 13 residues. The germline gives CDR1 SGHRS, CDR2 YFSETQ. This CDR3 reads CASTRGGKAEAFF. The CDR3 bases are TGCGCCAGCACCCGCGGGGGGAAGGCTGAAGCTTTCTTT.

This clone was picked up one time. This chain links TRBV3-1 (or the pseudogene TRBV3-2) with TRBJ1-5; D is uncertain. CDR1 LGHDT and CDR2 YNNKEL come from the germline V gene (reference sequence). The CDR3 sequence is 15 residues long. V gave up 2 bases and J gave up 1 base, with 9 bases separating them. This CDR3 is CASSQSFGSNQPQHF. The CDR3 bases are TGTGCCAGCAGCCAATCCTTCGGGAGCAATCAGCCCCAGCATTTT.